This entry lists 2 T cell receptor beta chains sequenced from one sample in a study of Ad26.COV2.S vaccination and SARS-CoV-2 variants. Some clones are missing from TCRdb's copy, which holds only in-frame ones; the method was immunoSEQ multiplex PCR. The sample shows 300,000 to 350,000 clones, 75% to 90% of them seen only once. Noted treatment: about 20 received Ad26.COV2.S at low or high dose, single or two shots; roughly five received placebo; per-sample allocation not given. The samples date from day 63 after the first vaccine or placebo injection. The sequenced sample was peripheral blood, obtained in a trial of Ad26.COV2.S vaccine versus placebo. Every receptor here comes from a person aged 18-65 years who received the Ad26.COV2.S COVID-19 vaccine or a placebo.

CDR3 sequence (DNA): TGTGCCAGCACCGCAAACACAGATACGCAGTATTTT. This gives the protein CASTANTDTQYF. This chain joins TRBV5-8 and TRBJ2-3, with no clear D. CDR1 SGHTS and CDR2 YDEGEE come from the germline V gene. V lost 6 bases and J lost 2, with 7 bases in between. CDR3 length: 12 amino acids.

The J gene is TRBJ2-1, the V gene TRBV5-1, with TRBD2 identical over 9 bases. V dropped 0 bases and J dropped 10; count of bases not matched to a gene: 8. The CDR3 sequence is 15 residues long. CDR1 and CDR2 (germline): SGHRS, YFSETQ. The CDR3 bases are TGCGCCAGCAGCTTGGAAGTAGCGGGAGCTCGGGAGCAGTTCTTC. Translating it yields CASSLEVAGAREQFF.